The 22 T cell receptor beta chains listed next were all sequenced from one sample in a study of cytomegalovirus exposure and HLA in healthy donors. It was with 60 Vbeta and 13 Jbeta primers that the PCR ran. Here immunoSEQ multiplex PCR was the method, and the copy in TCRdb shows in-frame clones only, minus some. In the table there are about 94,000 clones, more than 70% of which are singletons. Sequencing was performed on PBMCs. These receptors all come from a woman in her thirties or forties in good health and CMV-seronegative.

This chain connects TRBV5-1 to TRBJ2-2; the D gene is possibly TRBD1 (5 bases). The CDR3 length is 15 residues. Per germline, CDR1 SGHRS and CDR2 YFSETQ. Between the trimmed V and J ends, which lost 2 bases and 6 bases, there was a span of 14 bases. CDR3 sequence (DNA): TGCGCCAGCAGCTTTCAGGGTATATACGCCGGGGAGCTGTTTTTT. Its translation: CASSFQGIYAGELFF.

V gene TRBV27 combines with J gene TRBJ1-3; no definite D call. This CDR3 is 14 amino acids long. Germline lookup yields CDR1 MNHEY and CDR2 SMNVEV (reference sequence). V lost 5 bases to trimming and J lost 0 bases, with 8 bases between them. Written as DNA, the CDR3 is TGTGCCAGCAGTCCCCTCGGCTCTGGAAACACCATATATTTT. It is translated as CASSPLGSGNTIYF.

In this sample, this clone turned up once. V is TRBV19 and J is TRBJ1-2; TRBD1 aligns across 7 bases. Germline CDR1 is LNHDA and CDR2 is SQIVND (reference sequence). With V trimmed by 5 bases and J by 6 bases, 6 bases remained unmatched. The CDR3 has 13 residues. As DNA, the CDR3 is TGTGCCAGTAGTGACAGGGCCGGTGATGGCTACACCTTC. Its protein product is CASSDRAGDGYTF.

Only a few counts were recorded for this clone. The rearrangement uses TRBV27 and TRBJ2-7; 9 nucleotides line up with TRBD1. Germline assignment: CDR1 MNHEY and CDR2 SMNVEV (reference sequence). V dropped 7 bases and J dropped 1; count of bases not matched to a gene: 5. The CDR3 has 14 amino acids. CDR3 sequence (DNA): TGTGCCAGCACCCGGGACAGGGCGTCCTACGAGCAGTACTTC. Its translation is CASTRDRASYEQYF.

The chain couples TRBV28 to TRBJ2-3, with TRBD2 matching over 9 bases. The CDR3 length is 13 residues. The germline V gene has CDR1 MDHEN and CDR2 SYDVKM. V was clipped by 10 bases and J by 2 bases; unmatched bases: 4. In DNA form, the CDR3 reads TGTGCCACGGCGGGGGGGAACACAGATACGCAGTATTTT. This gives the protein CATAGGNTDTQYF.

This chain joins TRBV28 and TRBJ1-5, with D unresolved. Per germline, CDR1 MDHEN and CDR2 SYDVKM. The CDR3 loop spans 15 amino acids. V lost 6 bases and J 2 bases, leaving 14 bases between the germline ends. The CDR3 loop reads CASRPTLGGNQPQHF. As DNA, the CDR3 is TGTGCCAGCAGGCCGACTCTGGGAGGCAATCAGCCCCAGCATTTT.

The chain carries TRBV7-6 and TRBJ2-5, with D hard to call. CDR1 is SGHVS and CDR2 is FNYEAQ in the germline V gene. Trimming took off 1 base at V and 5 bases at J, with 8 bases between the two ends. CDR3 length: 13 amino acids. CDR3 protein: CASSLGWAETQYF. In DNA form, the CDR3 reads TGTGCCAGCAGCTTAGGGTGGGCGGAGACCCAGTACTTC.

This clone was seen more than once but under ten times. The CDR3 DNA is TGTGCCAGCAGCTTGGACCCAGCGGGCTCCTACAATGAGCAGTTCTTC. Translating gives CASSLDPAGSYNEQFF. This chain connects TRBV5-4 to TRBJ2-1; D is possibly TRBD2 (6 bases). The CDR3 totals 16 residues. The V and J ends lost 0 bases and 0 bases respectively, with 10 bases between them. Germline V gene data show CDR1 as SGHNT and CDR2 as YYREEE (reference sequence).

J is TRBJ2-5 and V is TRBV20-1; tentatively, D is TRBD2 (6 bases). Germline V CDR1 and CDR2: DFQATT, SNEGSKA (reference sequence). V was clipped by 5 bases and J by 7 bases, with 11 bases between them. The CDR3 consists of 11 residues. CDR3 region: CSASTGGTQYF. CDR3 nucleotide sequence: TGCAGTGCTTCGACCGGGGGGACCCAGTACTTC.

The chain uses TRBV30 and TRBJ1-1; maybe TRBD1 (5 bases). The CDR3 sequence is 16 residues long. Between the trimmed V and J ends, which lost 4 bases and 6 bases, there was a span of 24 bases. Germline values: CDR1 GTSNPN, CDR2 SVGIG (reference sequence). CDR3 in amino acids: CAWKGGWDSGLAEAFF. The CDR3 bases are TGTGCCTGGAAAGGCGGTTGGGACTCGGGCCTCGCTGAAGCTTTCTTT.

The V gene is TRBV11-2, the J gene TRBJ1-1, with 7 bases that match TRBD1. This CDR3 has 14 amino acids. CDR1 and CDR2 (germline): SGHAT, FQNNGV. The J segment lost 1 base and the V segment lost 4 bases, leaving 3 bases of the junction unmatched. CDR3 nucleotides: TGTGCCAGCAGCTCGGACAGGCCGAACACTGAAGCTTTCTTT. Encoded protein: CASSSDRPNTEAFF.

This clone is a singleton in its sample. The chain employs TRBV4-3 and TRBJ2-3; no clear D gene. V dropped 0 bases and J dropped 3 bases, with 4 bases sitting between them. Germline values: CDR1 LGHNA, CDR2 YSLEER. The CDR3 has 13 residues. CDR3 nucleotide sequence: TGCGCCAGCAGCCAAGATCCAACAGATACGCAGTATTTT. This encodes CASSQDPTDTQYF.

V is TRBV19 and J is TRBJ1-4; 10 positions agree with TRBD1. V trimming: 6 bases; J trimming: 3 bases; junction bases outside the gene matches: 7. CDR3 size: 16 residues. Germline V lookup: CDR1 LNHDA, CDR2 SQIVND (reference sequence). The CDR3 loop is CASSLGTGVSNEKLFF. The CDR3 coding sequence is TGTGCCAGTAGCTTGGGGACAGGGGTTTCTAATGAAAAACTGTTTTTT.

The rearrangement joins TRBV4-3 to TRBJ2-7; 8 nucleotides match TRBD2. V dropped 0 bases and J dropped 2; count of bases not matched to a gene: 6. The length of the CDR3 is 16 residues. The germline gives CDR1 LGHNA, CDR2 YSLEER. The CDR3 loop is CASSQDLGLAAYEQYF. DNA for the CDR3: TGCGCCAGCAGCCAAGATCTAGGACTAGCAGCCTACGAGCAGTACTTC.

V usage is TRBV5-1 and J usage is TRBJ2-7, with TRBD1 identical over 7 bases. Germline trimming cut 5 bases from V and 3 bases from J; bases unmatched to any gene: 14. The CDR3 has 16 residues. Germline V lookup: CDR1 SGHRS, CDR2 YFSETQ. Here the CDR3 DNA reads TGCGCCAGCAGAGACCGAGACCGGGACAGCCGCTACGAGCAGTACTTC. It translates to CASRDRDRDSRYEQYF.

The chain has TRBV4-1 and TRBJ2-7; D not resolved. Germline-derived CDR1 and CDR2 are MGHRA and YSYEKL. This CDR3 comprises 15 residues. V was clipped by 0 bases and J by 2 bases, with 11 bases between them. The CDR3 is CASSQDRSRAYEQYF. The DNA for the CDR3 is TGCGCCAGCAGCCAAGATAGGAGCAGAGCCTACGAGCAGTACTTC.

The chain joins TRBV7-2 to TRBJ1-1, with 8 nucleotides matching TRBD1. The germline CDR1 and CDR2 sequences are SGHTA and FQGNSA. The CDR3 contains 18 residues. Trimming removed 0 bases from V and 1 base from J; junction bases left unmatched: 10. The CDR3 sequence is CASSLALPGQARNTEAFF. As DNA, the CDR3 is TGTGCCAGCAGCTTAGCGCTTCCGGGACAGGCTAGGAACACTGAAGCTTTCTTT.

The rearrangement links TRBV15 to TRBJ1-4; D ambiguous. Trimming left V 1 base short and J 0 bases short, with 3 bases between. Germline assignment: CDR1 LNHNV and CDR2 YYDKDF (reference sequence). This CDR3 region has 14 residues. The CDR3 is CATSRVATNEKLFF. The CDR3 bases are TGTGCCACCAGCAGAGTCGCAACTAATGAAAAACTGTTTTTT.

This rearrangement joins TRBV5-6 to TRBJ2-5; D uncertain. Germline loops: CDR1 SGHDT, CDR2 YYEEEE. The CDR3 totals 12 residues. V was trimmed by 0 bases and J by 5 bases, leaving 5 bases between them. In nucleotides, the CDR3 is TGTGCCAGCAGCTTGGATGGCGAGACCCAGTACTTC. Translating gives CASSLDGETQYF. The full variable domain, in which reference TRBV5-6 and TRBJ2-5 provide the parts outside the CDR3, is DAGVTQSPTHLIKTRGQQVTLRCSPKSGHDTVSWYQQALGQGPQFIFQYYEEEERQRGNFPDRFSGHQFPNYSSELNVNALLLGDSALYLCASSLDGETQYFGPGTRLLVL.

The V call is TRBV7-2, the J call TRBJ1-6; 8 nucleotides align to TRBD1. The trim removed 5 bases at V and 10 bases at J, leaving 4 bases unmatched. The germline gives CDR1 SGHTA, CDR2 FQGNSA. This CDR3 region has 13 residues. The CDR3 sequence: CASSIDRGSPLHF. CDR3 nucleotides: TGTGCCAGCAGCATCGACAGGGGCTCACCCCTCCACTTT.

The chain uses TRBV7-9 and TRBJ1-5; 7 bases fit TRBD1. V shed 1 base and J 5 bases; nucleotides not matched to a gene: 5. Germline V CDR1 and CDR2: SEHNR, FQNEAQ (reference sequence). The CDR3 loop spans 15 amino acids. The CDR3 region has the DNA TGTGCCAGCAGCTTAGACGGCAGGGGGGATCAGCCCCAGCATTTT. Its translation is CASSLDGRGDQPQHF.

V is TRBV29-1 and J is TRBJ2-7; D ambiguous. The CDR3 sequence is 15 residues long. Trimming removed 0 bases from V and 3 bases from J, with 15 bases in between. Germline values: CDR1 SQVTM, CDR2 ANQGSEA. The CDR3 spells CSVEDRRQAVYEQYF. The CDR3, as DNA: TGCAGCGTTGAAGATCGTAGGCAGGCCGTCTACGAGCAGTACTTC.